Below, one TCR beta chain is given with its context. This entry comes from a study of blood T cell repertoires in COVID-19. Whole-study context: Spain, Italy and the United States supplied samples that represented acute and convalescent COVID-19. Nucleic acid was either cDNA or gDNA, and it came from T cells, B-cell-depleted T cells, or PBMCs.

This CDR3 contains 15 residues. CDR1 is KGHSH, CDR2 LQKENI, per germline. Losses at the gene ends were 3 bases for V and 2 bases for J; bases not matched to a gene: 5. TCRdb's table, derived via immunoSEQ multiplex PCR, lists solely in-frame clones and lacks some. The sample includes roughly 76,000 clones, 78% of them seen just once. Sample: peripheral blood. The chain couples TRBV18 to TRBJ1-2, with 8 positions matching TRBD1. The clonotype was recovered from a human donor in a cohort sampled during active COVID-19. The CDR3: CASSPRTGPNYGYTF. The CDR3 nucleotides read TGTGCCAGCTCACCCAGGACAGGGCCCAACTATGGCTACACCTTC.